Listed below are T cell receptor beta chains from one sample, sequenced in a study of shared clonotypes between healthy human individuals. The method was immunoSEQ multiplex PCR; TCRdb's version includes in-frame clones alone and lacks a portion of them. The sample holds roughly 300,000 clones; about 73% are singletons and the top ten take about 10%. The material sequenced was memory CD4+ T cells sorted from blood. These receptors all come from a man younger than 40 in good health. CDR3s include the opening cysteine and the closing phenylalanine or tryptophan. Each record gives: D gene, clone size, J gene, V gene, CDR3 DNA, CDR3 protein. The D gene is left open where the match is weak. Not every row has a clone size; where given, it reads once, few, many or a size class.

TRBD1	.	TRBJ2-2	TRBV29-1	TGCAGCGGGGGACAGGGCACCGGGGAGCTGTTTTTT	CSGGQGTGELFF
.	few	TRBJ2-2	TRBV4-3	TGCGCCAGCAGCCAACAGACAGTTAGCACCGGGGAGCTGTTTTTT	CASSQQTVSTGELFF
.	.	TRBJ1-1	TRBV6-5	TGTGCCAGCAGTTACAAGAACACTGAAGCTTTCTTT	CASSYKNTEAFF
TRBD1	.	TRBJ1-1	TRBV7-9	TGTGCCAGCAGCGCCGACAGGGCAACTGAAGCTTTCTTT	CASSADRATEAFF
.	.	TRBJ2-3	TRBV7-2	TGTGCCAGCAGCCCAGGATTTTTGAGGGCCCGCTCTTTT	CASSPGFLRARSF
TRBD2	.	TRBJ2-3	TRBV30	TGTGCCTGGAGTGTACTAGCGGAGACAGATACGCAGTATTTT	CAWSVLAETDTQYF
TRBD1	.	TRBJ2-5	TRBV29-1	TGCAGCGTTGAAGGGACAGGGAGGGAGACCCAGTACTTC	CSVEGTGRETQYF
.	.	TRBJ1-2	TRBV5-6	TGTGCCAGCAGCTTAGGACTTTATGGCTACACCTTC	CASSLGLYGYTF
.	.	TRBJ2-2	TRBV12-5	TGTGCTAGTGGTTTGGAAGGGGTACACACCGGGGAGCTGTTTTTT	CASGLEGVHTGELFF
TRBD1	.	TRBJ1-5	TRBV6-1	TGTGCCAGCCGTGGGACAGGGTGGTCAGGGAGCAATCAGCCCCAGCATTTT	CASRGTGWSGSNQPQHF
.	.	TRBJ2-1	TRBV27	TGTGCCAGCAAGTCGGGCTACAGCTCCTACAATGAGCAGTTCTTC	CASKSGYSSYNEQFF
TRBD1	.	TRBJ2-1	TRBV7-2	TGTGCCAGCAGCACCGGACAGGGGCACAATGAGCAGTTCTTC	CASSTGQGHNEQFF
.	.	TRBJ2-7	TRBV6-1	TGTGCCAGCAGGATTCCCACACCCCCAGTCTTC	CASRIPTPPVF
.	once	TRBJ2-2	TRBV28	TGTGCCAGCAAAACACAGCGTTTGAACACCGGGGAGCTGTTTTTT	CASKTQRLNTGELFF
.	many	TRBJ1-5	TRBV7-2	TGTGCCAGCAGCATCAGGGGAGATCAGCCCCAGCATTTT	CASSIRGDQPQHF
TRBD2	many	TRBJ2-2	TRBV19	TGTGCCAGTCGGTTTGGGAGGGCGAACACCGGGGAGCTGTTTTTT	CASRFGRANTGELFF
.	many	TRBJ2-1	TRBV2	TGTGCCAGCAGTGAAGTTGTGGACATGTACTACAATGAGCAGTTCTTC	CASSEVVDMYYNEQFF
TRBD2	many	TRBJ2-5	TRBV27	TGTGCCAGCAGTTTATTTCCCAGCGGGGGGTGGACCCAGTACTTC	CASSLFPSGGWTQYF
TRBD2	few	TRBJ2-1	TRBV10-3	TGTGCCATCAGTGATCTTTTGGGCGAGACTAGCGGGAGTAATGAGCAGTTCTTC	CAISDLLGETSGSNEQFF
.	.	TRBJ1-2	TRBV5-1	TGCGCCAGCAGCTCTGACGGATACTATGGCTACACCTTC	CASSSDGYYGYTF
.	.	TRBJ2-2	TRBV10-1	TGCGCCAGCCGTCAGACTCGGAGAACCGGGGAGCTGTTTTTT	CASRQTRRTGELFF
.	.	TRBJ2-3	TRBV13	TGTGCCAGCAGCTTAGCCCAGTCAGATACGCAGTATTTT	CASSLAQSDTQYF
.	.	TRBJ2-2	TRBV4-1	TGCGCCAGCAGCCAAGTAACGGGGACGGGCGGGGAGCTGTTTTTT	CASSQVTGTGGELFF
.	.	TRBJ2-1	TRBV14	TGTGCCAGCAGCCAGTTAGAAGGGTACAATGAGCAGTTCTTC	CASSQLEGYNEQFF
.	.	TRBJ1-2	TRBV19	TGTGCCAGTAGTATAGCAAGAGGCTATGGCTACACCTTC	CASSIARGYGYTF
.	.	TRBJ1-4	TRBV5-1	TGCGCCAGCAGCTTGGGCGGGTTGGGGAGCGAAAAACTGTTTTTT	CASSLGGLGSEKLFF
.	.	TRBJ2-5	TRBV27	TGTGCCAGCAGTTTATCGGAGGGGAGAGGGGAGACCCAGTACTTC	CASSLSEGRGETQYF
TRBD1	.	TRBJ2-1	TRBV19	TGTGCCAGTAGCTCCGGGACAGGGGATGGGGGTGAGCAGTTCTTC	CASSSGTGDGGEQFF
.	.	TRBJ2-5	TRBV7-2	TGTGCCAGCAGCCCGAGGGCCGGGGGAGTAGAGACCCAGTACTTC	CASSPRAGGVETQYF
TRBD1	few	TRBJ1-2	TRBV19	TGTGCCAGTAGTGCCCGGGGACAGGGGGTTGCTAACTATGGCTACACCTTC	CASSARGQGVANYGYTF
.	once	TRBJ2-2	TRBV6-6	TGTGCCAGCAGTTCCCCGGCCGGGGAGCTGTTTTTT	CASSSPAGELFF
.	.	TRBJ2-2	TRBV28	TGTGCCAGCAGTTTTGGGGGCCTCGCCGGGGAGCTGTTTTTT	CASSFGGLAGELFF
TRBD2	few	TRBJ2-5	TRBV29-1	TGCAGCGTTGATCGGACTAGCGGGGTCAGAGAGACCCAGTACTTC	CSVDRTSGVRETQYF
TRBD2	once	TRBJ2-1	TRBV18	TGTGCCAGCTCACCCTATAGCGGGAGTATCTCCTTGGACAATGAGCAGTTCTTC	CASSPYSGSISLDNEQFF
.	.	TRBJ2-7	TRBV13	TGTGCCAGCAGCTACGGGGCTGCTACCTACGAGCAGTACTTC	CASSYGAATYEQYF
.	.	TRBJ2-2	TRBV10-3	TGTGCCATCACAAGAGGAGGGCGGGTCGGGGAGCTGTTTTTT	CAITRGGRVGELFF
.	.	TRBJ2-3	TRBV5-1	TGCGCCAGCAATACAGGGTTAGGAACAGATACGCAGTATTTT	CASNTGLGTDTQYF
.	.	TRBJ2-5	TRBV7-7	TGTGCCAGCAGCTTATGGGCACAAGAGACCCAGTACTTC	CASSLWAQETQYF
.	.	TRBJ2-6	TRBV5-1	TGCGCCAGCAGCTTGGCCCCCGGGGCCAACGTCCTGACTTTC	CASSLAPGANVLTF
TRBD2	.	TRBJ2-7	TRBV6-6	TGTGCCAGCAGTTACTTAGCGGGAAGCAGTTACGAGCAGTACTTC	CASSYLAGSSYEQYF
TRBD2	.	TRBJ2-1	TRBV29-1	TGCAGCGCTAGGACTAGCAGGATCAATGAGCAGTTCTTC	CSARTSRINEQFF
.	.	TRBJ2-6	TRBV9	TGTGCCAGCACCCGGGGAGACTCTGGGGCCAACGTCCTGACTTTC	CASTRGDSGANVLTF
.	.	TRBJ2-1	TRBV5-1	TGCGCCAGCAGCTTGGACAGGTGGAGCTCCTACAATGAGCAGTTCTTC	CASSLDRWSSYNEQFF
.	.	TRBJ2-2	TRBV6-1	TGTGCCAGCAGTGTCAGAAACACCGGGGAGCTGTTTTTT	CASSVRNTGELFF
.	.	TRBJ2-2	TRBV19	TGTGCCAGTAGTGCATACGGGGAGCTGTTTTTT	CASSAYGELFF
.	.	TRBJ2-1	TRBV11-3	TGTGCCAGCAGCCCAGGCGGTGTCAGCAGTAGACAGTTCTTC	CASSPGGVSSRQFF
.	once	TRBJ1-5	TRBV6-1	TGTGCCAGCAGTGAAGGAATAGGGAATCAGCCCCAGCATTTT	CASSEGIGNQPQHF
TRBD1	.	TRBJ1-1	TRBV29-1	TGCAGCGTTGGAGGGGGCATGAACACTGAAGCTTTCTTT	CSVGGGMNTEAFF
.	once	TRBJ2-7	TRBV2	TGTGCCAGCAGTGTCTCCCCGAGCTCCTACGAGCAGTACTTC	CASSVSPSSYEQYF
TRBD2	.	TRBJ2-1	TRBV5-3	TGTGCCAGAAGCTTGGGACTAGCGGGAGATAAAAGGAATGAGCAGTTCTTC	CARSLGLAGDKRNEQFF
.	.	TRBJ2-7	TRBV6-1	TGTGCCACAGGTGTTGTGGGGGGCGACCGGCAGTACTTC	CATGVVGGDRQYF
.	.	TRBJ2-7	TRBV30	TGTGCCTGGAGTGGGCTCAGCTACGAGCAGTACTTC	CAWSGLSYEQYF
.	.	TRBJ2-7	TRBV5-1	TGCGCCAGCAGCTTCAACAGCGGCTACGAGCAGTACTTC	CASSFNSGYEQYF